The 19 T cell receptor beta chains below all came from one sample that was sequenced in a study of memory CD4+ T cells and cytomegalovirus serostatus. Single viable CD3+CD4+CD8-CD45RO+ cells were sorted as the memory CD4+ T cells. The table came from immunoSEQ multiplex PCR; TCRdb's copy has only in-frame clones and leaves some out. The sample yields about 54,000 clones, around 80% seen once. Sequencing was performed on memory CD4+ T cells from blood. The origin of the receptors is an adult in good health and CMV-seronegative.

This chain connects TRBV28 to TRBJ1-5; possibly TRBD1 for D (5 bases). The V and J ends lost 2 bases and 4 bases respectively, with 9 bases between them. Looked up from germline, CDR1 is MDHEN and CDR2 is SYDVKM. This CDR3 comprises 14 residues. CDR3 DNA sequence: TGTGCCAGCAGTTTACCGACAGCAAATCAGCCCCAGCATTTT. This translates into CASSLPTANQPQHF.

This clone was observed once. V is TRBV2 and J is TRBJ1-2; the D is unclear. The CDR3 runs 11 residues. Germline lookup yields CDR1 SNHLY and CDR2 FYNNEI. Trimming pared 8 bases from V and 10 bases from J, leaving 14 bases between. In DNA, the CDR3 is TGTGCCAGCTCTCCCTGGGCTGACTACACCTTC. Encoded protein: CASSPWADYTF.

The J gene is TRBJ1-2, the V gene TRBV6-1; no clear D. Per germline, CDR1 MNHNS and CDR2 SASEGT. Trimming took off 2 bases at V and 3 bases at J, with 7 bases between the two ends. The CDR3 loop spans 13 amino acids. Here the CDR3 reads CASSELRHYGYTF. DNA of the CDR3: TGTGCCAGCAGTGAACTCAGACACTATGGCTACACCTTC.

A few counts support this clone. The rearrangement links TRBV14 to TRBJ1-3, with D possibly TRBD1 on 6 matching bases. Germline values: CDR1 SGHDN, CDR2 FVKESK. The CDR3 contains 15 residues. The ends were cut back, 3 bases at V and 0 bases at J, with 9 bases in the middle. CDR3 sequence: CASSHKQGSGNTIYF. The DNA of the CDR3 is TGTGCCAGCAGCCATAAACAGGGCTCTGGAAACACCATATATTTT.

This clone was counted once. The chain links TRBV12-5 to TRBJ1-2; 7 bases match TRBD1. Germline CDR1 and CDR2: LGHNT and FRNRAP. Trimming removed 6 bases from V and 0 bases from J; junction bases left unmatched: 4. CDR3 length equals 14 residues. The CDR3 nucleotides read TGTGCTAGTGGCAAGGGGGCCACTAACTATGGCTACACCTTC. Its protein is CASGKGATNYGYTF.

The count of this clone is one. The chain combines TRBV4-3 with TRBJ1-4; D is ambiguous. V lost 0 bases and J lost 8, with 19 bases in between. Per germline, CDR1 LGHNA and CDR2 YSLEER. The CDR3 extends over 17 amino acids. CDR3 DNA: TGCGCCAGCAGCCAAGAAGCCTCCTTAACGAGCAGGGAAAAACTGTTTTTT. As protein: CASSQEASLTSREKLFF.

The V gene is TRBV29-1, the J gene TRBJ1-1; 7 positions match TRBD1. V was clipped by 7 bases and J by 2 bases; unmatched bases: 7. The germline CDR1 and CDR2 sequences are SQVTM and ANQGSEA. This CDR3 is 13 amino acids long. The CDR3 DNA reads TGCAGCGGGGGACAGCGAAAAAACACTGAAGCTTTCTTT. Translated, it gives CSGGQRKNTEAFF.

The chain uses TRBV5-8 and TRBJ2-7; 7 nucleotides align to TRBD2. CDR1 is SGHTS, CDR2 YDEGEE, per germline. CDR3 length equals 16 residues. J gave up 7 bases and V 0 bases, and 13 bases lay outside the gene matches. Here the CDR3 reads CASSLASYSGAGEQYF. The CDR3 coding sequence is TGTGCCAGCAGCTTGGCCTCCTACTCAGGAGCGGGGGAGCAGTACTTC.

This sequence joins TRBV5-4 and TRBJ2-7; D not certain. V lost 0 bases, J lost 0 bases, and 7 bases lay in between. Germline loops: CDR1 SGHNT, CDR2 YYREEE (reference sequence). This CDR3 spans 14 amino acids. The CDR3 region has the DNA TGTGCCAGCAGCTTGGGGTTCCTCTCCTACGAGCAGTACTTC. This sequence encodes CASSLGFLSYEQYF. The whole variable domain, filled in from reference TRBV5-4 and TRBJ2-7, reads ETGVTQSPTHLIKTRGQQVTLRCSSQSGHNTVSWYQQALGQGPQFIFQYYREEENGRGNFPPRFSGLQFPNYSSELNVNALELDDSALYLCASSLGFLSYEQYFGPGTRLTVT.

This chain links TRBV11-2 with TRBJ1-5; D uncertain. CDR1 and CDR2 (germline): SGHAT, FQNNGV. V was clipped by 7 bases and J by 4 bases, with 14 bases between them. This CDR3 has 14 residues. CDR3 DNA sequence: TGTGCCAGCAACCCCCCTGGACGAAATCAGCCCCAGCATTTT. Translating gives CASNPPGRNQPQHF. The full variable domain, with the rest looked up from reference TRBV11-2 and TRBJ1-5, is EAGVAQSPRYKIIEKRQSVAFWCNPISGHATLYWYQQILGQGPKLLIQFQNNGVVDDSQLPKDRFSAERLKGVDSTLKIQPAKLEDSAVYLCASNPPGRNQPQHFGDGTRLSIL.

This sequence joins TRBV18 and TRBJ1-1; D perhaps matches TRBD1 (5 bases). The length of the CDR3 is 15 residues. Germline assignment: CDR1 KGHSH and CDR2 LQKENI. V was shortened by 7 bases and J by 2 bases, with 17 bases between the two germline ends. The CDR3 DNA reads as TGTGCCAGCTATCACGAACGGGGGTTTAACACTGAAGCTTTCTTT. Its translation is CASYHERGFNTEAFF. The entire variable domain, with the rest obtained from reference TRBV18 and TRBJ1-1, is as follows: NAGVMQNPRHLVRRRGQEARLRCSPMKGHSHVYWYRQLPEEGLKFMVYLQKENIIDESGMPKERFSAEFPKEGPSILRIQQVVRGDSAAYFCASYHERGFNTEAFFGQGTRLTVV.

The rearrangement joins TRBV28 to TRBJ1-2, with TRBD1 matching 7 bases. The germline CDR1 and CDR2 sequences are MDHEN and SYDVKM. The CDR3 totals 13 residues. Losses at the gene ends were 6 bases for V and 3 bases for J; bases not matched to a gene: 4. The CDR3 coding sequence is TGTGCCAGCAGCCCCGGGACAGACTATGGCTACACCTTC. This gives the protein CASSPGTDYGYTF.

The chain combines TRBV11-2 with TRBJ2-3; no reliable D call. Germline V gives CDR1 SGHAT, CDR2 FQNNGV. Trimming cost V 3 bases and J 5 bases, with 9 bases left between them. This CDR3 is 13 amino acids long. Here the CDR3 DNA reads TGTGCCAGCAGCTTCCTAAGGGAAGATACGCAGTATTTT. It yields the protein CASSFLREDTQYF. Full variable domain (outside the CDR3, taken from reference TRBV11-2 and TRBJ2-3): EAGVAQSPRYKIIEKRQSVAFWCNPISGHATLYWYQQILGQGPKLLIQFQNNGVVDDSQLPKDRFSAERLKGVDSTLKIQPAKLEDSAVYLCASSFLREDTQYFGPGTRLTVL.

J is TRBJ1-1 and V is TRBV30, with D tentatively TRBD1 (6 bases). The CDR3 is 13 amino acids. Per the germline V gene, CDR1 is GTSNPN and CDR2 is SVGIG (reference sequence). Deletions cut 8 bases from V and 4 bases from J, with 17 bases between. CDR3 amino acids: CAQEGGASTEAFF. The CDR3 bases are TGTGCCCAAGAGGGGGGCGCGTCCACTGAAGCTTTCTTT.

The chain recombines TRBV6-5 with TRBJ1-5; D is unclear. The CDR3 covers 14 residues. Trimming stripped 0 bases from V and 4 bases from J, with 7 bases between. Germline-derived CDR1 and CDR2 are MNHEY and SVGAGI. DNA of the CDR3: TGTGCCAGCAGTTACTCGGGGAGGAATCAGCCCCAGCATTTT. Protein sequence: CASSYSGRNQPQHF.

The V gene is TRBV7-9, the J gene TRBJ1-2; D is ambiguous. Germline CDR1 SEHNR, CDR2 FQNEAQ (reference sequence). Deletions cut 1 base from V and 8 bases from J, with 14 bases between. This CDR3 is built from 14 residues. In DNA form, the CDR3 reads TGTGCCAGCAGCTTAGGGTTGGTGGCTGGAGGCTACACCTTC. Encoded protein: CASSLGLVAGGYTF.

The chain employs TRBV10-3 and TRBJ2-2, with 7 bases fitting TRBD1. With 2 bases clipped from V and 0 bases from J, the junction kept 3 bases outside the gene matches. The germline gives CDR1 ENHRY, CDR2 SYGVKD. The CDR3 consists of 16 residues. In DNA form, the CDR3 reads TGTGCCATCAGTGAGCTTGGGACAGCGAACACCGGGGAGCTGTTTTTT. Translating gives CAISELGTANTGELFF.

This chain uses TRBV5-1 with TRBJ2-3; no firm D call. The CDR3 extends over 14 amino acids. Germline V gene lookup returns CDR1 SGHRS and CDR2 YFSETQ. Trimming left V 0 bases short and J 2 bases short, with 7 bases between. The CDR3: CASSLERNTDTQYF. The CDR3, as DNA: TGCGCCAGCAGCTTGGAACGGAACACAGATACGCAGTATTTT.

This chain uses TRBV14 with TRBJ2-5, with D possibly TRBD1 on 5 matching bases. Germline V gene sequence: CDR1 SGHDN, CDR2 FVKESK. This CDR3 is built from 18 residues. The ends were cut back, 0 bases at V and 5 bases at J, with 22 bases in the middle. For the CDR3, the DNA is TGTGCCAGCAGCCAAGATCGCCGCGGAGTAAAAGGGGATGAGACCCAGTACTTC. It yields the protein CASSQDRRGVKGDETQYF.